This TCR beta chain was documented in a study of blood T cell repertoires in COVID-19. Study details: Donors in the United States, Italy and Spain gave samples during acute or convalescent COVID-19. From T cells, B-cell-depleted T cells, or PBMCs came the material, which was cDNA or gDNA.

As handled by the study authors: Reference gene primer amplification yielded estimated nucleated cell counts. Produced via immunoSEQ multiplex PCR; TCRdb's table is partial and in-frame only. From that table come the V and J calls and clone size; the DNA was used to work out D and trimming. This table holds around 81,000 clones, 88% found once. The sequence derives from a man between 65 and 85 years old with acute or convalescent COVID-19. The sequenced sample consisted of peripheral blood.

Here the CDR3 reads CASSAQGLSTIYF. The CDR3 region has the DNA TGTGCCAGCAGCGCACAGGGGTTAAGCACCATATATTTT. The chain carries TRBV7-2 and TRBJ1-3, with 7 bases that match TRBD1. Looked up from germline, CDR1 is SGHTA and CDR2 is FQGNSA. This CDR3 comprises 13 residues. The ends lost 5 bases at V and 9 bases at J; junction bases unmatched: 7.